The rows below give T cell receptor beta chains drawn from one sample of a study of shared clonotypes between healthy human individuals. Clones were read by immunoSEQ multiplex PCR, and TCRdb kept only the in-frame ones, dropping some. The sample yields roughly 2,000,000 clones, 80% to 95% seen once. Sequencing was carried out using naive CD8+ T cells from PBMCs. These TCRs come from a young man in good health. Some clones in this sample may be carry-over from other donors' samples. Both conserved end residues are part of each CDR3. The order of the fields is clone size, D gene, V gene, J gene, CDR3 protein, CDR3 DNA. The D gene is left open where the match is weak. Only part of the rows carry a size: once, few, many, or a class if the clone is expanded.

-,-,TRBV29-1,TRBJ2-1,CSVNKGGSSYNEQFF,TGCAGCGTTAACAAGGGGGGGAGCTCCTACAATGAGCAGTTCTTC
-,-,TRBV5-6,TRBJ2-3,CASSLGRPHLGTDTQYF,TGTGCCAGCAGCTTGGGCAGGCCACACCTTGGAACAGATACGCAGTATTTT
-,-,TRBV29-1,TRBJ2-7,CSVEYGQPYEQYF,TGCAGCGTTGAATACGGACAGCCTTACGAGCAGTACTTC
-,-,TRBV9,TRBJ2-1,CASSVGSISYNEQFF,TGTGCCAGCAGCGTGGGTAGCATATCCTACAATGAGCAGTTCTTC
once,-,TRBV27,TRBJ1-1,CASKKGMNTEAFF,TGTGCCAGCAAAAAGGGGATGAACACTGAAGCTTTCTTT
-,TRBD1,TRBV30,TRBJ2-2,CAWSVTGDTGELFF,TGTGCCTGGAGTGTGACAGGGGACACCGGGGAGCTGTTTTTT
once,TRBD2,TRBV6-5,TRBJ2-7,CASRYSAGADYEQYF,TGTGCCAGCAGATACTCAGCGGGAGCAGATTACGAGCAGTACTTC
-,-,TRBV7-8,TRBJ2-2,CASSQDLNTGELFF,TGTGCCAGCAGCCAGGACTTGAACACCGGGGAGCTGTTTTTT
-,-,TRBV6-5,TRBJ2-7,CASSYSGLEQYF,TGTGCCAGCAGTTACTCGGGCTTAGAGCAGTACTTC
-,TRBD1,TRBV6-1,TRBJ1-1,CASSQGQGTPEAFF,TGTGCCAGCAGCCAGGGACAGGGGACTCCAGAAGCTTTCTTT
-,TRBD2,TRBV6-5,TRBJ2-1,CASRRLAQYNEQFF,TGTGCCAGCAGAAGACTAGCCCAATACAATGAGCAGTTCTTC
-,-,TRBV30,TRBJ1-2,CAWGWVTYGYTF,TGTGCCTGGGGGTGGGTCACCTATGGCTACACCTTC
-,-,TRBV7-9,TRBJ1-2,CASSLANLNGYTF,TGTGCCAGCAGCTTAGCTAACTTAAATGGCTACACCTTC
-,TRBD2,TRBV30,TRBJ2-7,CAWSFAAGGEQYF,TGTGCCTGGAGTTTCGCGGCGGGAGGCGAGCAGTACTTC
-,-,TRBV14,TRBJ2-1,CASSQLRVEQFF,TGTGCCAGCAGCCAACTCCGAGTGGAGCAGTTCTTC
-,TRBD2,TRBV7-9,TRBJ2-7,CASRQIGLAEYGEQYF,TGTGCCAGCAGACAAATAGGACTAGCGGAGTACGGCGAGCAGTACTTC
-,TRBD1,TRBV29-1,TRBJ2-5,CSVKTGVGEETQYF,TGCAGCGTGAAGACAGGGGTCGGGGAAGAGACCCAGTACTTC
-,TRBD2,TRBV5-4,TRBJ2-3,CASSRSNLRLAGPTDTQYF,TGTGCCAGCAGCCGATCGAACCTAAGACTAGCGGGACCGACAGATACGCAGTATTTT
-,-,TRBV28,TRBJ2-1,CASKLTRAGPYNEQFF,TGTGCCAGCAAACTCACTAGGGCGGGACCCTACAATGAGCAGTTCTTC
-,-,TRBV10-1,TRBJ2-3,CASSESPETDTQYF,TGCGCCAGCAGTGAGTCCCCGGAAACAGATACGCAGTATTTT
-,-,TRBV7-9,TRBJ1-5,CASSLDVNQPQHF,TGTGCCAGCAGCTTAGACGTTAATCAGCCCCAGCATTTT